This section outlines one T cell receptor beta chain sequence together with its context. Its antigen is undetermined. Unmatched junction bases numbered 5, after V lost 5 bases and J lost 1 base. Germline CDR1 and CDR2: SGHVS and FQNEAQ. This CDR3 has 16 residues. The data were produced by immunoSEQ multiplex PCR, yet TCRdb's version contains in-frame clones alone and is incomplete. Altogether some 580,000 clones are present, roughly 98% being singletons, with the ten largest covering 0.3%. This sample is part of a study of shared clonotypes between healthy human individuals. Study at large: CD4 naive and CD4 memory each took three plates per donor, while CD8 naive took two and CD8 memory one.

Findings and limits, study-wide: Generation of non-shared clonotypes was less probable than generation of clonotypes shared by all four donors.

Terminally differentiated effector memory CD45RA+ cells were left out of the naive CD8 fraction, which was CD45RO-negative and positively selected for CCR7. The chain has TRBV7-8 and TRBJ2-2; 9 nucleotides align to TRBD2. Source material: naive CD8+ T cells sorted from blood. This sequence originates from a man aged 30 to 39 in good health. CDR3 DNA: TGTGCCAGCAGCCTAAGACTAGCGGTGAACACCGGGGAGCTGTTTTTT. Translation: CASSLRLAVNTGELFF.